What follows are 31 T cell receptor beta chains derived from one specimen sequenced in a study of graft-versus-host responses after intestinal transplantation. Sequencing was performed with immunoSEQ multiplex PCR; in TCRdb, only in-frame clones are kept and a portion is missing. The table records roughly 11,000 clones, about 80% of them present only once. This specimen was PBMCs, taken about 490 days after intestinal transplant. These receptors were obtained from a human patient who received an intestinal transplant, so some T cells may come from the graft donor.

This clone qualifies as hyperexpanded. The chain uses TRBV19 and TRBJ1-3; D possibly corresponds to TRBD1 (5 bases). The CDR3 is made up of 11 amino acids. CDR1 and CDR2 from the germline V gene are LNHDA and SQIVND (reference sequence). V was clipped by 8 bases and J by 9 bases, with 11 bases between them. CDR3 in amino acids: CASGTISTIYF. The DNA of the CDR3 is TGTGCCAGTGGGACGATAAGCACCATATATTTT.

Comment on this clone: The junction departs from germline at one end; a sequencing error may be responsible. The chain joins TRBV7-7 to TRBJ2-1; unclear D gene. Germline loops: CDR1 SSHAT, CDR2 FNYEAQ (reference sequence). This CDR3 is 14 amino acids long. DNA for the CDR3: TGTGCTAGCAGCTTAGCCCCCCTGGGCGGTGAGCAGTTCTTC. Translation: CASSLAPLGGEQFF.

This chain joins TRBV14 and TRBJ2-3; D gene uncertain. This CDR3 is 15 amino acids long. Germline-derived CDR1 and CDR2 are SGHDN and FVKESK. The V end lost 4 bases, the J end lost 3 bases, and 14 bases lay between the germline ends. The CDR3 sequence: CASSPLVAATDTQYF. The CDR3, as DNA: TGTGCCAGCAGCCCGCTTGTAGCTGCGACAGATACGCAGTATTTT.

This rearrangement joins TRBV6-4 to TRBJ2-5; D perhaps matches TRBD2 (5 bases). The V end lost 3 bases, the J end lost 5 bases, and 10 bases lay between the germline ends. CDR1 is MRHNA and CDR2 is SNTAGT in the germline V gene. This CDR3 is built from 13 residues. The CDR3 protein is CASSERPGETQYF. The CDR3 coding sequence is TGTGCCAGCAGTGAACGGCCGGGGGAGACCCAGTACTTC.

This clone was recorded only once. The chain has TRBV7-2 and TRBJ2-2; TRBD2 matches at 13 bases. Trimming took 3 bases from V and 7 from J; bases not matched to a gene: 5. In germline, CDR1 is SGHTA, CDR2 FQGNSA. The length of the CDR3 is 16 residues. The CDR3 nucleotides are TGTGCCAGCAGCTTCCGACTAGCGGGAGGCGGCGGGGAGCTGTTTTTT. It translates to CASSFRLAGGGGELFF.

The gene calls are TRBV5-1 and TRBJ1-2, with 10 bases fitting TRBD1. Looked up from germline, CDR1 is SGHRS and CDR2 is YFSETQ. Germline trimming cut 2 bases from V and 7 bases from J; bases unmatched to any gene: 5. The CDR3 consists of 14 residues. CDR3 sequence reads: CASSFSGTGVGYTF. As DNA, the CDR3 is TGCGCCAGCAGCTTCTCCGGGACAGGGGTTGGCTACACCTTC.

The chain joins TRBV7-9 to TRBJ1-2; D uncertain. This CDR3 has 13 residues. Germline values: CDR1 SEHNR, CDR2 FQNEAQ (reference sequence). V lost 3 bases and J lost 8, with 13 bases in between. The CDR3 reads CASSFSGSSGYTF. CDR3 bases: TGTGCCAGCAGCTTTTCGGGGTCATCCGGCTACACCTTC.

The chain carries TRBV5-1 and TRBJ2-3; D ambiguous. Germline V gene data show CDR1 as SGHRS and CDR2 as YFSETQ. The V end lost 2 bases, the J end lost 0 bases, and 7 bases lay between the germline ends. The CDR3 totals 14 residues. In nucleotides, the CDR3 is TGCGCCAGCAGCTTAATTCCTAGCACAGATACGCAGTATTTT. Amino acids: CASSLIPSTDTQYF. The complete variable domain, with remaining parts taken from reference TRBV5-1 and TRBJ2-3, reads KAGVTQTPRYLIKTRGQQVTLSCSPISGHRSVSWYQQTPGQGLQFLFEYFSETQRNKGNFPGRFSGRQFSNSRSEMNVSTLELGDSALYLCASSLIPSTDTQYFGPGTRLTVL.

The rearrangement joins TRBV6-4 to TRBJ2-6, with no clear D. This CDR3 contains 14 residues. Germline assignment: CDR1 MRHNA and CDR2 SNTAGT. V was pared by 2 bases and J by 0 bases, with 2 bases between. CDR3 nucleotides: TGTGCCAGCAGTGACGACTCTGGGGCCAACGTCCTGACTTTC. Translated: CASSDDSGANVLTF.

The chain combines TRBV6-6 with TRBJ2-3; TRBD2 is a possible D gene (6 bases). V was clipped by 6 bases and J by 2 bases, with 15 bases between them. There are 15 residues in the CDR3. Germline CDR1 and CDR2: MNHNY and SVGAGI (reference sequence). Here the CDR3 reads CASSPTRLDTDTQYF. CDR3 DNA: TGTGCCAGCAGCCCGACTAGATTAGACACAGATACGCAGTATTTT.

This rearrangement joins TRBV9 to TRBJ1-6, with 8 bases fitting TRBD1. The CDR3 is 16 amino acids. Trimming took 3 bases from V and 2 from J; bases not matched to a gene: 4. In germline, CDR1 is SGDLS, CDR2 YYNGEE. CDR3 sequence: CASSDQQGAYNSPLHF. The CDR3 region has the DNA TGTGCCAGCAGCGACCAACAGGGGGCCTATAATTCACCCCTCCACTTT.

The V and J genes are TRBV18 and TRBJ2-2; D call uncertain. V was pared by 2 bases and J by 7 bases, with 8 bases between. Germline values: CDR1 KGHSH, CDR2 LQKENI. This CDR3 comprises 13 residues. The CDR3 bases are TGTGCCAGCTCACCAAGCTACGGCGGGGAGCTGTTTTTT. Translated: CASSPSYGGELFF.

The chain couples TRBV12-5 to TRBJ2-2, with a tentative D call TRBD1 (6 bases). The length of the CDR3 is 16 residues. Looked up from germline, CDR1 is LGHNT and CDR2 is FRNRAP. V lost 6 bases, J lost 4 bases, and 18 bases lay in between. As DNA, the CDR3 is TGTGCTAGTGGGCAACACAATGTAGGGGGCACCGGGGAGCTGTTTTTT. Amino acid sequence: CASGQHNVGGTGELFF.

In DNA form, the CDR3 reads TGTGCCAGCTCACCACCTGGCGGGTATGGAGAGACCCAGTACTTC. Translating gives CASSPPGGYGETQYF. The chain carries TRBV18 and TRBJ2-5, with D possibly being TRBD2 (5 bases). This CDR3 is 15 amino acids long. With 0 bases removed from V and 4 bases from J, the gap between germline ends came to 12 bases. Germline V gene data show CDR1 as KGHSH and CDR2 as LQKENI.

V usage is TRBV7-9 and J usage is TRBJ1-4; D call uncertain. Between the trimmed V and J ends, which lost 0 bases and 0 bases, there was a span of 5 bases. Germline CDR1 reads SEHNR; CDR2 reads FQNEAQ (reference sequence). CDR3 length: 15 amino acids. CDR3 loop: CASSLAGSTNEKLFF. The CDR3 DNA reads TGTGCCAGCAGCTTAGCAGGGTCAACTAATGAAAAACTGTTTTTT. Full variable domain (rest looked up from reference TRBV7-9 and TRBJ1-4): DTGVSQNPRHKITKRGQNVTFRCDPISEHNRLYWYRQTLGQGPEFLTYFQNEAQLEKSRLLSDRFSAERPKGSFSTLEIQRTEQGDSAMYLCASSLAGSTNEKLFFGSGTQLSVL.

This clone was picked up a small number of times. DNA for the CDR3: TGTGCCAGCAGCGACCGGGACAGATACCAAGAGACCCAGTACTTC. This encodes CASSDRDRYQETQYF. The chain recombines TRBV7-9 with TRBJ2-5, with 7 bases matching TRBD1. The V gene end was trimmed by 5 bases and the J gene end by 0 bases; junction bases not matched to a gene: 6. CDR3 length: 15 residues. Germline assignment: CDR1 SEHNR and CDR2 FQNEAQ (reference sequence). The entire variable domain, with the rest obtained from reference TRBV7-9 and TRBJ2-5, is as follows: DTGVSQNPRHKITKRGQNVTFRCDPISEHNRLYWYRQTLGQGPEFLTYFQNEAQLEKSRLLSDRFSAERPKGSFSTLEIQRTEQGDSAMYLCASSDRDRYQETQYFGPGTRLLVL.

The chain employs TRBV6-1 and TRBJ1-1; 7 bases align to TRBD1. Germline V CDR1 and CDR2: MNHNS, SASEGT. V was pared by 6 bases and J by 1 base, with 5 bases of the junction left unmatched. The CDR3 totals 14 residues. CDR3 coding DNA: TGTGCCAGCAGCCTAGGACAGGAGAACACTGAAGCTTTCTTT. As protein: CASSLGQENTEAFF.

This clone came up once. The chain recombines TRBV10-1 with TRBJ2-3; D is unresolved. Germline CDR1 and CDR2: WNHNN and SYGVQD (reference sequence). This CDR3 contains 12 residues. V was clipped by 4 bases and J by 4 bases, with 6 bases between them. The DNA for the CDR3 is TGCGCCAGCAGTGGAGTTTCAGATACGCAGTATTTT. Its translation is CASSGVSDTQYF.

This chain links TRBV6-5 with TRBJ2-2, with D unresolved. CDR1 and CDR2 (germline): MNHEY, SVGAGI. V was trimmed by 2 bases and J by 4 bases, leaving 11 bases between them. The CDR3 contains 15 residues. The CDR3 region is CASSYSLTSTGELFF. The DNA for the CDR3 is TGTGCCAGCAGTTACAGTTTGACGAGCACCGGGGAGCTGTTTTTT.

This clone was seen just once. The V call is TRBV19, the J call TRBJ1-6; tentatively, D is TRBD1 (6 bases). Germline lookup yields CDR1 LNHDA and CDR2 SQIVND (reference sequence). The CDR3 length is 15 residues. V shed 4 bases and J shed 10 bases, with 17 bases lying between them. Written as DNA, the CDR3 is TGTGCCAGTAGTACCAAGGGCAGGGGCGAGTCACCCCTCCACTTT. This sequence encodes CASSTKGRGESPLHF.

For the CDR3, the DNA is TGTGCCAGCAGGGGACTAAACACCGGGGAGCTGTTTTTT. Its translation: CASRGLNTGELFF. This rearrangement joins TRBV25-1 to TRBJ2-2, with 7 positions matching TRBD2. The CDR3 length is 13 residues. V dropped 6 bases and J dropped 2; count of bases not matched to a gene: 0. CDR1 is MGHDK and CDR2 is SYGVNS in the germline V gene.

This clone was picked up one time. The chain carries TRBV10-1 and TRBJ2-1, with D possibly matching TRBD2 (6 bases). The CDR3 sequence is 15 residues long. Between the trimmed V and J ends, which lost 2 bases and 6 bases, there was a span of 14 bases. Germline-derived CDR1 and CDR2 are WNHNN and SYGVQD (reference sequence). The CDR3 is CASSEASSVINEQFF. CDR3 nucleotide sequence: TGCGCCAGCAGTGAGGCTTCTAGCGTAATCAATGAGCAGTTCTTC.

The rearrangement joins TRBV6-5 to TRBJ1-6; no definite D call. Germline assignment: CDR1 MNHEY and CDR2 SVGAGI. The CDR3 consists of 13 residues. Trimming took 7 bases from V and 4 from J, leaving 8 bases between them. Here the CDR3 reads CASTQDYNSPLHF. CDR3 bases: TGTGCCAGCACCCAGGATTATAATTCACCCCTCCACTTT.

The chain joins TRBV5-1 to TRBJ2-3, with D hard to call. This CDR3 is built from 14 residues. V lost 0 bases, J lost 5 bases, and 10 bases lay in between. Germline loops: CDR1 SGHRS, CDR2 YFSETQ. CDR3 DNA sequence: TGCGCCAGCAGCTTGGAAGGTGGGGTAGATACGCAGTATTTT. It yields the protein CASSLEGGVDTQYF.

The rearrangement uses TRBV6-4 and TRBJ2-3; 10 positions agree with TRBD2. V shed 0 bases, J shed 2 bases, and the junction held 2 bases outside the gene matches. CDR3 length equals 16 residues. Germline CDR1 and CDR2: MRHNA and SNTAGT. CDR3 region: CASSDSSGGATDTQYF. The CDR3, as DNA: TGTGCCAGCAGTGACTCGAGCGGGGGGGCCACAGATACGCAGTATTTT.

The rearrangement uses TRBV5-1 and TRBJ2-5; 10 bases align to TRBD1. V trimming: 4 bases; J trimming: 2 bases; junction bases outside the gene matches: 5. CDR1 is SGHRS, CDR2 YFSETQ, per germline. The CDR3 has 15 residues. Here the CDR3 DNA reads TGCGCCAGCAGCCCAGGGGACAGGGGTCAAGAGACCCAGTACTTC. This sequence encodes CASSPGDRGQETQYF. Full variable domain (remainder filled in from reference TRBV5-1 and TRBJ2-5): KAGVTQTPRYLIKTRGQQVTLSCSPISGHRSVSWYQQTPGQGLQFLFEYFSETQRNKGNFPGRFSGRQFSNSRSEMNVSTLELGDSALYLCASSPGDRGQETQYFGPGTRLLVL.

The CDR3 bases are TGTGCCAGCACCACAAGGGGGGCCCAAGAGACCCAGTACTTC. It yields the protein CASTTRGAQETQYF. The chain recombines TRBV6-5 with TRBJ2-5; the D call may be TRBD1 or TRBD2 (6 bases each). Germline loops: CDR1 MNHEY, CDR2 SVGAGI. Trimming pared 7 bases from V and 1 base from J, leaving 13 bases between. The CDR3 runs 14 residues.

This sequence joins TRBV9 and TRBJ2-2, with D uncertain. V shed 1 base and J shed 1 base, with 8 bases lying between them. Germline CDR1 and CDR2: SGDLS and YYNGEE. The CDR3 is made up of 15 amino acids. The CDR3 DNA follows: TGTGCCAGCAGCGTATCTCATGAGAACACCGGGGAGCTGTTTTTT. Amino acid sequence: CASSVSHENTGELFF.

The genes are TRBV11-2 and TRBJ1-4, with no clear D. The CDR3 totals 11 residues. The germline CDR1 and CDR2 sequences are SGHAT and FQNNGV. V gave up 3 bases and J gave up 13 bases, with 9 bases separating them. The CDR3 nucleotides read TGTGCCAGCAGCTTGGGCGGCGGACTGTTTTTT. Protein sequence: CASSLGGGLFF.

The V gene is TRBV5-1, the J gene TRBJ2-7, with 9 bases aligning to TRBD2. CDR3 length equals 14 residues. Germline CDR1 SGHRS, CDR2 YFSETQ. V trimming: 2 bases; J trimming: 4 bases; junction bases outside the gene matches: 4. In DNA, the CDR3 is TGCGCCAGCAGCTTTAGCGGGAGTGGGTACGAGCAGTACTTC. Translated, it gives CASSFSGSGYEQYF.

The CDR3 region is CASSSGQVSYEQYF. In DNA form, the CDR3 reads TGTGCCAGCAGCTCGGGACAGGTCTCCTACGAGCAGTACTTC. The V call is TRBV7-9, the J call TRBJ2-7, with 8 bases lining up with TRBD1. The CDR3 sequence is 14 residues long. Per germline, CDR1 SEHNR and CDR2 FQNEAQ (reference sequence). J lost 0 bases, V lost 4 bases, and 2 bases had no gene match.